This note documents a single TCR beta chain sequence. One junction end does not reproduce the germline sequence, and a read error may be involved. The data are from a study of T cell responses to AZD1222 COVID-19 vaccine. Produced via immunoSEQ multiplex PCR; TCRdb's table is partial and in-frame only. The data contain about 130,000 clones, 93% of them singletons. The CDR3 has 11 amino acids. Germline loops: CDR1 DFQATT, CDR2 SNEGSKA (reference sequence). Sequencing was performed on peripheral blood, taken on day 0 of AZD1222 vaccination. The receptor comes from an adult in good health. The chain is built from TRBV20-1 and TRBJ2-3; weak D call: TRBD2 (5 bases). CDR3 loop: CSARGRGTQYF. The DNA for the CDR3 is TGCAGTGCCAGAGGGCGCGGTACGCAGTATTTT.